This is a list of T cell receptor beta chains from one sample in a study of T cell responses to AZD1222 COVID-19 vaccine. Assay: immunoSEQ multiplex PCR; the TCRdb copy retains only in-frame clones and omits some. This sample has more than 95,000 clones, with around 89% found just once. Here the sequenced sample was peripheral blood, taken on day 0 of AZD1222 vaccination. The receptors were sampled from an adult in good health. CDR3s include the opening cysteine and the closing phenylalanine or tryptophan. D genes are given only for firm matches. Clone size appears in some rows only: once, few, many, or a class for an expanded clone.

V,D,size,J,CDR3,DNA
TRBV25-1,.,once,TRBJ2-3,CASSEGRSTDTQYF,TGTGCCAGCAGTGAAGGAAGAAGCACAGATACGCAGTATTTT
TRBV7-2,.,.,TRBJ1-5,CASSLMGSNQPQHF,TGTGCCAGCAGCTTAATGGGGAGCAATCAGCCCCAGCATTTT
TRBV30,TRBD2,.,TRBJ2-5,CAWSVGSGEETQYF,TGTGCCTGGAGTGTTGGTAGCGGGGAAGAGACCCAGTACTTC
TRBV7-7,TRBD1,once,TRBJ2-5,CASSFWTGGTETQYF,TGTGCCAGCAGCTTCTGGACAGGGGGGACAGAGACCCAGTACTTC
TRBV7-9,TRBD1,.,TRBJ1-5,CASSFGDRAQPQHF,TGTGCCAGCAGCTTTGGGGACAGGGCACAGCCCCAGCATTTT
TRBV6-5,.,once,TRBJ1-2,CASSPTPLGGYTF,TGTGCCAGCAGCCCCACACCCTTGGGCGGCTACACCTTC
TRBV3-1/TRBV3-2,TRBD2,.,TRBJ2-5,CASSPRERGWAETQYF,TGTGCCAGCAGCCCCCGGGAGCGGGGGTGGGCAGAGACCCAGTACTTC
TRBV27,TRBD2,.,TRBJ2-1,CASSSTSGGSLEQFF,TGTGCCAGCAGTTCGACTAGCGGGGGTTCCCTTGAGCAGTTCTTC
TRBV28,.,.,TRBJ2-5,CASSLVEGRGGETQYF,TGTGCCAGCAGTTTAGTCGAAGGAAGGGGAGGAGAGACCCAGTACTTC
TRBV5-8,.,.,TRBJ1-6,CASQRGGNSPLHF,TGTGCCAGCCAACGAGGGGGGAATTCACCCCTCCACTTT
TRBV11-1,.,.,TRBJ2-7,CASSLLGPHEQYF,TGTGCCAGCAGCTTACTAGGTCCCCACGAGCAGTACTTC
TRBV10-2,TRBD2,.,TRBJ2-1,CASTDLAGGQDEQFF,TGCGCCAGCACTGATCTAGCGGGGGGCCAAGATGAGCAGTTCTTC
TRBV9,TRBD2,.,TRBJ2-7,CASSVGGGMAYEQYF,TGTGCCAGCAGCGTAGGCGGGGGGATGGCCTACGAGCAGTACTTC
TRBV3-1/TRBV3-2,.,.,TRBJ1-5,CASSQVSGNQPQHF,TGTGCCAGCAGCCAAGTTTCCGGTAATCAGCCCCAGCATTTT
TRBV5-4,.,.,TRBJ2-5,CASSLASRVFRETQYF,TGTGCCAGCAGCTTGGCAAGTCGGGTTTTCAGGGAGACCCAGTACTTC
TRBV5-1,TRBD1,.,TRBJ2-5,CASSLALTGMETQYF,TGCGCCAGCAGCTTGGCCCTGACAGGGATGGAGACCCAGTACTTC
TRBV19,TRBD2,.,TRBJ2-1,CASSIGEREDEQFF,TGTGCCAGTAGTATAGGTGAGCGGGAGGATGAGCAGTTCTTC
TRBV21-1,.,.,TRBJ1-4,CASSKPPRGLEKLFF,TGTGCCAGCAGCAAACCCCCCAGGGGGCTTGAAAAACTGTTTTTT
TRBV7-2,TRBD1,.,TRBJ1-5,CASSLQGARSNQPQHF,TGTGCCAGCAGCCTACAGGGGGCGCGGAGCAATCAGCCCCAGCATTTT
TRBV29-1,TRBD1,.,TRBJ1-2,CSVTGWDYGYTF,TGCAGCGTGACAGGGTGGGACTATGGCTACACCTTC
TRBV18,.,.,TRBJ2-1,CASSLNQGNEQFF,TGTGCCAGCTCACTAAACCAGGGTAATGAGCAGTTCTTC
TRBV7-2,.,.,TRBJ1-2,CASSPWGDRGYGYTF,TGTGCCAGCAGCCCTTGGGGGGATAGAGGCTATGGCTACACCTTC
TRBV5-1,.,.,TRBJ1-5,CASSLGAAGNQPQHF,TGCGCCAGCAGCTTGGGCGCGGCGGGAAATCAGCCCCAGCATTTT
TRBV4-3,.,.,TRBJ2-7,CASSQDDKNEQYF,TGCGCCAGCAGCCAAGATGACAAGAATGAGCAGTACTTC
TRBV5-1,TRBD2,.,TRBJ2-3,CASSLQRGSTDTQYF,TGCGCCAGCAGCTTACAGCGGGGTAGCACAGATACGCAGTATTTT
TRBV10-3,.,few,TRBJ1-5,CAISAGGTDQPQHF,TGTGCCATCAGTGCGGGAGGAACGGATCAGCCCCAGCATTTT
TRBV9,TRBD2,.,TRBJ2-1,CASSLIRTSDEQFF,TGTGCCAGCAGCCTAATCCGGACTAGCGATGAGCAGTTCTTC
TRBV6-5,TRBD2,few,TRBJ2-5,CASSYSGEWEETQYF,TGTGCCAGCAGTTACAGCGGGGAATGGGAGGAGACCCAGTACTTC
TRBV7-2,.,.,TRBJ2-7,CASSWDISYEQYF,TGTGCCAGCAGCTGGGACATCTCCTACGAGCAGTACTTC
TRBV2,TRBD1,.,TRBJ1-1,CASSSQGTSTEAFF,TGTGCCAGCAGCTCACAGGGGACCAGCACTGAAGCTTTCTTT
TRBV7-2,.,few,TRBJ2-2,CASSLARNTGELFF,TGTGCCAGCAGCTTAGCGAGGAACACCGGGGAGCTGTTTTTT
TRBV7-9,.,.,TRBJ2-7,CASSATGQVYEQYF,TGTGCCAGCAGCGCGACGGGACAAGTCTACGAGCAGTACTTC
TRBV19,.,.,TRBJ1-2,CASLGASYGYTF,TGTGCCAGCCTTGGGGCATCCTATGGCTACACCTTC
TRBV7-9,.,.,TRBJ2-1,CASLQGAGYNEQFF,TGTGCCAGCCTACAGGGAGCGGGTTACAATGAGCAGTTCTTC
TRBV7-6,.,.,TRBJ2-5,CASSLAGGGEETQYF,TGTGCCAGCAGCTTAGCGGGAGGGGGAGAAGAGACCCAGTACTTC
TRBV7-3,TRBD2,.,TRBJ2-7,CASSVGTSGSYEQYF,TGTGCCAGCAGCGTCGGGACTAGCGGGAGCTACGAGCAGTACTTC
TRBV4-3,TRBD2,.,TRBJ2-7,CASSQDPSGRNEQYF,TGCGCCAGCAGCCAAGACCCTAGCGGGAGGAACGAGCAGTACTTC
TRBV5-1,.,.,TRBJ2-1,CASSLRGPNNEQFF,TGCGCCAGCAGCTTGCGGGGGCCTAACAATGAGCAGTTCTTC
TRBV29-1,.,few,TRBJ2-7,CSAVDNLYEQYF,TGCAGCGCCGTGGACAACCTCTACGAGCAGTACTTC
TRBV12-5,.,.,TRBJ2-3,CASGNHPDSFGADTQYF,TGTGCTAGTGGTAACCACCCGGACAGTTTTGGCGCAGATACGCAGTATTTT
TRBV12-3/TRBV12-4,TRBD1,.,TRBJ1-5,CASRGTGSQPQHF,TGTGCCAGCAGGGGGACAGGGAGTCAGCCCCAGCATTTT
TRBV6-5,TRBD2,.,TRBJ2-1,CASSPGTSGNEQFF,TGTGCCAGCAGTCCCGGGACTAGCGGCAATGAGCAGTTCTTC
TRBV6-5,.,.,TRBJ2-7,CASSTPRREQYF,TGTGCCAGCAGCACACCTAGACGCGAGCAGTACTTC
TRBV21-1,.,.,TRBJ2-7,CASSKDSSFVYEQYF,TGTGCCAGCAGCAAAGATAGCAGTTTTGTCTACGAGCAGTACTTC
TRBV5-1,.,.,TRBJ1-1,CASSVGPVQNEAFF,TGCGCCAGCAGCGTCGGACCGGTCCAGAATGAAGCTTTCTTT